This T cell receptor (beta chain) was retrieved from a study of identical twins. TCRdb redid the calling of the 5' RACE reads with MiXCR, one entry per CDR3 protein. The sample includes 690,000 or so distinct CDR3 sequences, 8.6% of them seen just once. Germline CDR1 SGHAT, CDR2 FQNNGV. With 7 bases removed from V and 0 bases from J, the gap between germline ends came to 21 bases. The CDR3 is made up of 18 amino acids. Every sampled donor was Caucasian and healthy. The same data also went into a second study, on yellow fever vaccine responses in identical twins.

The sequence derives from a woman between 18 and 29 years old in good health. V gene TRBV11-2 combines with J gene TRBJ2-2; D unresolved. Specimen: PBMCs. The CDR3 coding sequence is TGTGCCAGCATCCCGATCCTGCGGACGAAGTCGAACACCGGGGAGCTGTTTTTT. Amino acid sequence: CASIPILRTKSNTGELFF. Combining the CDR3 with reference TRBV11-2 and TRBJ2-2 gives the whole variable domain EAGVAQSPRYKIIEKRQSVAFWCNPISGHATLYWYQQILGQGPKLLIQFQNNGVVDDSQLPKDRFSAERLKGVDSTLKIQPAKLEDSAVYLCASIPILRTKSNTGELFFGEGSRLTVL.